The 14 T cell receptor beta chains below come from one sample, sequenced in a study of T-cell memory formation after mild COVID-19. TCRdb analysed the 5' RACE reads with MiXCR anew, one entry per CDR3 protein. The sample lists about 250,000 distinct CDR3 sequences; 16% were seen once. Specimen: PBMCs or a T cell subset sorted from them (not recorded which). These receptor sequences come from a young man who had mild COVID-19 (a few samples of this study predate the infection). Cell type and time point are not known.

This clonotype turned up a few times. The chain employs TRBV7-2 and TRBJ2-5; no clear D gene. Deletions cut 2 bases from V and 4 bases from J, with 17 bases between. This CDR3 spans 16 amino acids. Germline CDR1 and CDR2: SGHTA and FQGNSA. In nucleotides, the CDR3 is TGTGCCAGCAGCTTATTGCAGTCCACGAAGGGAGAGACCCAGTACTTC. It specifies CASSLLQSTKGETQYF.

In this sample, this clonotype turned up a few times. The chain couples TRBV20-1 to TRBJ2-4; TRBD2 might be the D (6 bases). This CDR3 comprises 13 residues. Trimming stripped 7 bases from V and 0 bases from J, with 10 bases between. Per the germline V gene, CDR1 is DFQATT and CDR2 is SNEGSKA (reference sequence). CDR3 residues: CSVPGLAKNIQYF. In DNA, the CDR3 is TGCAGTGTTCCGGGACTAGCCAAAAACATTCAGTACTTC.

The rearrangement links TRBV7-3 to TRBJ2-5; 11 nucleotides agree with TRBD1. J lost 5 bases, V lost 5 bases, and 16 bases had no gene match. The CDR3 runs to 18 residues. The germline CDR1 and CDR2 sequences are SGHTA and FQGTGA. DNA for the CDR3: TGTGCCAGCAGCCCGACCCCCTCCTGGACAGGGGGCGCCGAGACCCAGTACTTC. Protein sequence: CASSPTPSWTGGAETQYF.

There are a few counts of this clonotype. The chain employs TRBV7-3 and TRBJ2-1, with 12 bases matching TRBD2. J was trimmed by 1 base and V by 2 bases; bases with no gene match: 12. The germline gives CDR1 SGHTA, CDR2 FQGTGA. The CDR3 has 20 amino acids. The CDR3 nucleotides read TGTGCCAGCAGCTTACGTGAGCTCGGGCTAGCGGGGGGGTCCTACAATGAGCAGTTCTTC. It encodes CASSLRELGLAGGSYNEQFF.

This chain uses TRBV28 with TRBJ2-7; D might be TRBD1 or TRBD2, each matching 7 bases. The CDR3 has 16 residues. Germline CDR1 MDHEN, CDR2 SYDVKM. V was clipped by 6 bases and J by 0 bases, with 18 bases between them. The CDR3 region has the DNA TGTGCCAGCAGACCCAGCGGGACAGCGATCTCCTACGAGCAGTACGTC. It translates to CASRPSGTAISYEQYV.

The sample holds a few counts of this clonotype. This chain's CDR3 is CASSQGSGAEAFF. CDR3 nucleotides: TGTGCCAGCAGCCAAGGAAGCGGGGCTGAAGCTTTCTTT. The chain combines TRBV3-1 with TRBJ1-1; unclear D gene. V was cut by 1 base and J by 6 bases, with 9 bases left in between. The CDR3 sequence is 13 residues long. Germline CDR1 reads LGHDT; CDR2 reads YNNKEL (reference sequence).

This clonotype was detected a few times. This chain links TRBV7-3 with TRBJ2-5; D gene uncertain. The CDR3 runs to 13 residues. CDR1 is SGHTA, CDR2 FQGTGA, per germline. V lost 5 bases, J lost 1 base, and 8 bases lay in between. The DNA for the CDR3 is TGTGCCAGCAGCCGATCCCCCCAAGAGACCCAGTACTTC. Amino acid sequence: CASSRSPQETQYF.

The chain is built from TRBV5-1 and TRBJ2-6; D uncertain. V was trimmed by 0 bases and J by 0 bases, leaving 7 bases between them. This CDR3 contains 16 residues. Germline CDR1 is SGHRS and CDR2 is YFSETQ. The CDR3 DNA reads as TGCGCCAGCAGCTTGGGACAAACCTCTGGGGCCAACGTCCTGACTTTC. Residues: CASSLGQTSGANVLTF.

V is TRBV18 and J is TRBJ2-7; 7 bases are a match to TRBD2. With V trimmed by 0 bases and J by 5 bases, 4 bases remained unmatched. The CDR3 is 14 amino acids. From germline, CDR1 is KGHSH and CDR2 LQKENI. The CDR3 sequence is CASSPPGGNDEQYF. CDR3 sequence (DNA): TGTGCCAGCTCACCACCCGGGGGGAACGACGAGCAGTACTTC.

The genes are TRBV4-2 and TRBJ2-3; the D is unclear. The CDR3 consists of 12 residues. V was pared by 0 bases and J by 7 bases, with 5 bases between. Germline V CDR1 and CDR2: LGHNA, YNFKEQ. The CDR3 reads CASSQDGNTQYF. CDR3 DNA sequence: TGTGCCAGCAGCCAAGATGGAAATACGCAGTATTTT.

This clonotype was picked up a small number of times. The chain carries TRBV20-1 and TRBJ2-5, with D perhaps matching TRBD2 (6 bases). The CDR3 consists of 14 residues. CDR1 is DFQATT and CDR2 is SNEGSKA in the germline V gene (reference sequence). The V gene lost 0 bases and the J gene lost 5 bases, with 13 bases spanning the gap. The CDR3 DNA reads as TGCAGTGCTAGAGACCCCGGGACTGGGGAGACCCAGTACTTC. It specifies CSARDPGTGETQYF.

The table lists this clonotype with a few counts. The CDR3: CSCYRAGNIQYF. DNA for the CDR3: TGCAGCTGCTACCGGGCAGGAAACATTCAGTACTTC. The rearrangement uses TRBV29-1 and TRBJ2-4; D unresolved. The CDR3 is 12 residues long. Trimming pared 8 bases from V and 6 bases from J, leaving 14 bases between. In germline, CDR1 is SQVTM, CDR2 ANQGSEA.

This chain connects TRBV9 to TRBJ2-3; D tentatively fits TRBD1 or TRBD2 (5 bases each). The CDR3 contains 15 residues. Trimming shortened V by 0 bases and J by 7 bases, and 15 bases separated the two germline ends. Germline CDR1 SGDLS, CDR2 YYNGEE. CDR3 nucleotides: TGTGCCAGCAGCGTAGAGCCAGGGTGGGAGAATACGCAGTATTTT. This encodes CASSVEPGWENTQYF.

Of note for this clonotype: The CDR3 does not end in the conserved phenylalanine or tryptophan, so this is likely a read error. The chain couples TRBV20-1 to TRBJ2-2, with D perhaps matching TRBD2 (5 bases). This CDR3 has 16 residues. The germline V and J ends were trimmed by 3 bases and 5 bases, with 19 bases remaining between them. Germline lookup yields CDR1 DFQATT and CDR2 SNEGSKA (reference sequence). The CDR3 here is CSASRGRGSRTGELFL. CDR3 in DNA: TGCAGTGCTAGCCGAGGTAGAGGGTCTCGGACCGGGGAGCTGTTTTTG.